This TCR beta chain was sequenced for a study of blood T cell repertoires in COVID-19. Background on the study: Samples came from the United States, Italy and Spain, spanning acute and convalescent COVID-19. In each case, the material was cDNA or gDNA derived from T cells, B-cell-depleted T cells, or PBMCs.

Seattle's enrolled individuals joined amid active infection and were then monitored longitudinally. Trimming stripped 5 bases from V and 3 bases from J, with 7 bases between. CDR1 is SGHNT, CDR2 YENEEA, per germline. The CDR3 is 13 residues long. Authors' processing steps: Amplified reference gene primers provided the basis for estimating nucleated cell counts. The method was immunoSEQ multiplex PCR; TCRdb's version includes in-frame clones alone and lacks a portion of them. The V and J calls and the clone size are those of that table, but D and trimming were determined from the DNA. The sample carries some 48,000 clones, around 84% recorded once.

The chain employs TRBV11-3 and TRBJ2-2, with unresolved D. The sample consisted of peripheral blood. The clonotype originates from a woman of 80 years or more with COVID-19, enrolled during active disease. The CDR3 bases are TGTGCCAGCAGCGTACAGTACACCGGGGAGCTGTTTTTT. It yields the protein CASSVQYTGELFF.